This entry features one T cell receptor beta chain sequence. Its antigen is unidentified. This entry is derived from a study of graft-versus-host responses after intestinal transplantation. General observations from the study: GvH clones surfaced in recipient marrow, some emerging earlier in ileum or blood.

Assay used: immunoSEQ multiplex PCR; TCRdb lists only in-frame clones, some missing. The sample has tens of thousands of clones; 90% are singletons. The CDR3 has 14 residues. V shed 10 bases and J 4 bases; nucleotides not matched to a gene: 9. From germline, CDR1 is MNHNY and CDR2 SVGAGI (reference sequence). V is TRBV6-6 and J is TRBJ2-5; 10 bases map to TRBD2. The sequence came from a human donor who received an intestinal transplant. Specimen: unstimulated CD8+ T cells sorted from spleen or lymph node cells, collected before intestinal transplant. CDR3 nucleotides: TGTGCCATCTTAGCGGGGGGTTCGGGAGAGACCCAGTACTTC. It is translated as CAILAGGSGETQYF.